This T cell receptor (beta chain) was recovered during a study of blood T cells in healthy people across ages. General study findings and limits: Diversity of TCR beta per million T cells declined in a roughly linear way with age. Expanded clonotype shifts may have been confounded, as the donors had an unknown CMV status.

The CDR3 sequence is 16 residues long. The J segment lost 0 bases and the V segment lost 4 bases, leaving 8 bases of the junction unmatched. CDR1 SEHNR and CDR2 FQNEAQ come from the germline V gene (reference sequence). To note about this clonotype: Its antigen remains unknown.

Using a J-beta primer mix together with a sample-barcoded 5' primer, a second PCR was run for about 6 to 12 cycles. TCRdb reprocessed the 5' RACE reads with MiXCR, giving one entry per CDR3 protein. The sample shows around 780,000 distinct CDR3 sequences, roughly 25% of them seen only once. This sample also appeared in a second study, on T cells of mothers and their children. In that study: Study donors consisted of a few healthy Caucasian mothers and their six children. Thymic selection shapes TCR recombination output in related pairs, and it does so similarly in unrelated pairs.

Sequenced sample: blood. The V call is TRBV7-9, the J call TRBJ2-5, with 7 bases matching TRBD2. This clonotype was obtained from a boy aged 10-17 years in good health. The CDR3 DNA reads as TGTGCCAGCAGCTCCCCTCTCGGGGGGAACCAAGAGACCCAGTACTTC. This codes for CASSSPLGGNQETQYF. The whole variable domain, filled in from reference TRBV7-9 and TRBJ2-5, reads DTGVSQNPRHKITKRGQNVTFRCDPISEHNRLYWYRQTLGQGPEFLTYFQNEAQLEKSRLLSDRFSAERPKGSFSTLEIQRTEQGDSAMYLCASSSPLGGNQETQYFGPGTRLLVL.